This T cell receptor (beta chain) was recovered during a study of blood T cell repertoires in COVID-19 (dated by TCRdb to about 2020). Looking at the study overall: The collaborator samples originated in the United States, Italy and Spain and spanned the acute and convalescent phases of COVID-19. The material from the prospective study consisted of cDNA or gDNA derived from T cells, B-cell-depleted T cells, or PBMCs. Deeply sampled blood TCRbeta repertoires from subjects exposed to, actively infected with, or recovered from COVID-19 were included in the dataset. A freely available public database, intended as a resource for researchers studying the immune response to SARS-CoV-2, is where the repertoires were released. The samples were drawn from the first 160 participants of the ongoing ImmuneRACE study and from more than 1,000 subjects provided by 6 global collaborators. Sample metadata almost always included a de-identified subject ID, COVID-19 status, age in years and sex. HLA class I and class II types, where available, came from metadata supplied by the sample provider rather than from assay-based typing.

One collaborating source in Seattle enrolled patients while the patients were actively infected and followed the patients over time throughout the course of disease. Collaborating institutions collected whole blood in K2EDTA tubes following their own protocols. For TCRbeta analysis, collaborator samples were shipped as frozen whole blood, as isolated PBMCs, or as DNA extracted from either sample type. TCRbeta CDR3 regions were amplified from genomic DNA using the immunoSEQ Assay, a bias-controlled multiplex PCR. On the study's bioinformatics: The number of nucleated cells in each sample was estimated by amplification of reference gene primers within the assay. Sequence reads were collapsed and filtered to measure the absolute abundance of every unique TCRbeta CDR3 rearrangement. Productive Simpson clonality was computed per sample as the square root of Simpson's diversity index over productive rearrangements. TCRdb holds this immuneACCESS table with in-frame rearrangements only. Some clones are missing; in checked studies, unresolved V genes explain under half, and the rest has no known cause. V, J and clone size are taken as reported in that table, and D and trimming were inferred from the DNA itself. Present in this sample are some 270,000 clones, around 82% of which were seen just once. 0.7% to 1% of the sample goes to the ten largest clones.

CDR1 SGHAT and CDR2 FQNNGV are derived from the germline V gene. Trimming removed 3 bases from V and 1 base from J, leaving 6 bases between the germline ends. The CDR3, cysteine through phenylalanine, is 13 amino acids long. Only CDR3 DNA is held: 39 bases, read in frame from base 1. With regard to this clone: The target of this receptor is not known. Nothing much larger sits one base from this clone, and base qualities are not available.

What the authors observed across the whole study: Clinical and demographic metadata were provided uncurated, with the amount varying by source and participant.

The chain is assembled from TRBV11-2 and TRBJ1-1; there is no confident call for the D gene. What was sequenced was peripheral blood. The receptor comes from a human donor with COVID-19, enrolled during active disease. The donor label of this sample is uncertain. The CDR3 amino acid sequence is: CASSFSGNTEAFF. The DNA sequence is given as TGTGCCAGCAGCTTTTCAGGGAACACTGAAGCTTTCTTT.